This T cell receptor (beta chain) is from a study of blood T cell repertoires in COVID-19. Study in general: Sample material is recorded as cDNA or gDNA derived from T cells, B-cell-depleted T cells, or PBMCs.

The ends lost 5 bases at V and 3 bases at J; junction bases unmatched: 5. CDR3 length: 13 amino acids. The germline gives CDR1 SQVTM, CDR2 ANQGSEA. Recovery among Cohort 3 donors was established by two negative PCRs, clearance, or symptom resolution. Under the authors' procedure: Reference gene primer amplification gave nucleated cell count estimates. Some clones are missing from TCRdb's copy, which holds only in-frame ones; the method was immunoSEQ multiplex PCR. V and J calls and clone size are given by that table; D and trimming were obtained from the DNA. The data show more than 200,000 clones, under 90% seen once. This clone has only a few counts.

The chain carries TRBV29-1 and TRBJ1-1; 8 positions match TRBD1. The TCR was taken from a man aged 40-50 years who had recovered from COVID-19. Sequencing was carried out using PBMCs or T cells enriched from blood (not recorded which). CDR3 residues: CSVPRQGYTEAFF. CDR3 sequence (DNA): TGCAGCGTTCCTAGACAGGGGTACACTGAAGCTTTCTTT.